These 10 T cell receptor beta chains originate from one sample sequenced in a study of blood T cell repertoires in COVID-19. Assay used: immunoSEQ multiplex PCR; TCRdb lists only in-frame clones, some missing. The sample contains 150,000 to 200,000 clones, approximately 87% of which appear only once. Source material: peripheral blood. The receptors were sampled from a woman in her sixties or seventies with COVID-19, enrolled during active disease.

The rearrangement uses TRBV5-1 and TRBJ2-2; TRBD1 might be the D (6 bases). CDR3 length: 13 amino acids. Germline CDR1 reads SGHRS; CDR2 reads YFSETQ. Deletions cut 4 bases from V and 5 bases from J, with 9 bases between. The chain's CDR3 is CASSPQGTGELFF. The CDR3, as DNA: TGCGCCAGCAGCCCTCAGGGGACCGGGGAGCTGTTTTTT.

The gene calls are TRBV2 and TRBJ1-1; 7 bases align to TRBD1. The V gene's germline CDR1 is SNHLY and CDR2 FYNNEI. With 8 bases clipped from V and 5 bases from J, the junction kept 20 bases outside the gene matches. CDR3 length: 17 amino acids. The DNA for the CDR3 is TGTGCCAGCGGTAACGGGACAGCTCAGCCCCTATGGACTGAAGCTTTCTTT. As protein: CASGNGTAQPLWTEAFF.

The CDR3 is CASSIAFTGTVNEKLFF. The CDR3 DNA sequence: TGTGCCAGTAGTATCGCTTTTACCGGGACAGTTAATGAAAAACTGTTTTTT. The V call is TRBV19, the J call TRBJ1-4; 7 bases map to TRBD1. The CDR3 is 17 amino acids. Per germline, CDR1 LNHDA and CDR2 SQIVND (reference sequence). The trim removed 3 bases at V and 4 bases at J, leaving 11 bases unmatched.

The chain employs TRBV7-6 and TRBJ2-7, with TRBD2 matching over 11 bases. Germline lookup yields CDR1 SGHVS and CDR2 FNYEAQ. V shed 4 bases, J shed 7 bases, and the junction held 12 bases outside the gene matches. The CDR3 consists of 16 residues. This CDR3 reads CASSSLSSGGYVEQYF. The CDR3 nucleotides read TGTGCCAGCAGCTCCTTGTCTAGCGGGGGGTACGTGGAGCAGTACTTC. Full variable domain (missing parts from reference TRBV7-6 and TRBJ2-7): GAGVSQSPRYKVTKRGQDVALRCDPISGHVSLYWYRQALGQGPEFLTYFNYEAQQDKSGLPNDRFSAERPEGSISTLTIQRTEQRDSAMYRCASSSLSSGGYVEQYFGPGTRLTVT.

The CDR3 DNA sequence: TGTGCCAGCAGCTTAGGGGCCGGATCCTACGAGCAGTACTTC. Translating gives CASSLGAGSYEQYF. This chain links TRBV7-9 with TRBJ2-7; D uncertain. CDR1 is SEHNR and CDR2 is FQNEAQ in the germline V gene (reference sequence). The CDR3 covers 14 residues. Trimming removed 1 base at V and 1 base at J, with 8 bases between.

This clone was observed a few times. At one of its ends the junction is not consistent with the germline gene, which may arise from a read error. The sample carries other DNA sequences with the same CDR3. The V gene is TRBV5-4, the J gene TRBJ2-7; 11 nucleotides agree with TRBD1. CDR1 is SGHNT, CDR2 YYREEE, per germline (reference sequence). The CDR3 runs to 15 residues. CDR3 bases: TGTGCCAGCAGTTTGGACAGGGGGCAAACCTACGAGCAGTACTTC. Translating it yields CASSLDRGQTYEQYF.

The V and J genes are TRBV28 and TRBJ1-2; 8 nucleotides agree with TRBD1. V lost 5 bases, J lost 7 bases, and 0 bases stayed unmatched. The CDR3 consists of 11 residues. Germline V gene sequence: CDR1 MDHEN, CDR2 SYDVKM. Here the CDR3 reads CASSDRGGYTF. The DNA for the CDR3 is TGTGCCAGCAGTGACAGGGGTGGCTACACCTTC.

The chain couples TRBV5-8 to TRBJ1-2; D is perhaps TRBD1 (6 bases). Germline assignment: CDR1 SGHTS and CDR2 YDEGEE. The ends were cut back, 6 bases at V and 5 bases at J, with 11 bases in the middle. The CDR3 length is 12 residues. CDR3 sequence reads: CASTKDRYGYTF. The CDR3 nucleotides read TGTGCCAGCACAAAGGACAGATATGGCTACACCTTC.

This clone was counted a single time. The chain is built from TRBV7-2 and TRBJ2-2, with 15 bases that match TRBD2. Germline V gives CDR1 SGHTA, CDR2 FQGNSA. The ends lost 4 bases at V and 6 bases at J; junction bases unmatched: 3. The CDR3 runs to 16 residues. The CDR3 reads CASSSWTSGGAGELFF. As DNA, the CDR3 is TGTGCCAGCAGCTCCTGGACTAGCGGGGGGGCCGGGGAGCTGTTTTTT.

A single count supports this clone. The gene calls are TRBV6-6 and TRBJ2-3; 10 bases align to TRBD2. Trimming at V came to 7 bases and at J to 1 base, leaving 8 bases not matched to a gene. Germline-derived CDR1 and CDR2 are MNHNY and SVGAGI (reference sequence). The CDR3 sequence is 16 residues long. This CDR3 is CASTVTSGARTDTQYF. The CDR3, as DNA: TGTGCCAGCACCGTTACTAGCGGGGCCCGCACAGATACGCAGTATTTT.